This paragraph reports one T cell receptor beta chain. Assay used: immunoSEQ multiplex PCR; TCRdb lists only in-frame clones, some missing. The data show about 250,000 clones, approximately 83% seen once. This entry comes from a study of blood T cell repertoires in COVID-19. The CDR3 spans 15 residues. Between the trimmed V and J ends, which lost 0 bases and 0 bases, there was a span of 9 bases. Per the germline V gene, CDR1 is SGHRS and CDR2 is YFSETQ. The sequencing input was peripheral blood. The TCR was taken from a human donor in a cohort sampled during active COVID-19. This rearrangement joins TRBV5-1 to TRBJ1-1; possible D gene TRBD1, 5 bases. The CDR3, as DNA: TGCGCCAGCAGCTTGGATGGGGCGGTGAACACTGAAGCTTTCTTT. Translated, it gives CASSLDGAVNTEAFF. Using reference TRBV5-1 and TRBJ1-1 for the parts outside the CDR3, the full variable domain is KAGVTQTPRYLIKTRGQQVTLSCSPISGHRSVSWYQQTPGQGLQFLFEYFSETQRNKGNFPGRFSGRQFSNSRSEMNVSTLELGDSALYLCASSLDGAVNTEAFFGQGTRLTVV.